This passage covers 22 T cell receptor beta chains from one sample sequenced in a study of shared clonotypes between healthy human individuals. TCRdb's table, derived via immunoSEQ multiplex PCR, lists solely in-frame clones and lacks some. This table has around 1.4 million clones, 98% to 99% appearing once. Specimen: naive CD4+ T cells sorted from blood. The subset is: CD45RA+ positively selected. The receptor source for this set is a man aged 30 to 39 in good health.

The chain recombines TRBV7-9 with TRBJ2-2, with unresolved D. V was cut by 0 bases and J by 4 bases, with 3 bases left in between. This CDR3 has 13 residues. CDR1 and CDR2 (germline): SEHNR, FQNEAQ (reference sequence). CDR3 sequence reads: CASSLASTGELFF. In nucleotides, the CDR3 is TGTGCCAGCAGCTTAGCCAGCACCGGGGAGCTGTTTTTT. Full variable domain (rest looked up from reference TRBV7-9 and TRBJ2-2): DTGVSQNPRHKITKRGQNVTFRCDPISEHNRLYWYRQTLGQGPEFLTYFQNEAQLEKSRLLSDRFSAERPKGSFSTLEIQRTEQGDSAMYLCASSLASTGELFFGEGSRLTVL.

The CDR3 here is CASSLLAGVSGEQFF. The CDR3 nucleotides are TGTGCCAGCAGTTTATTGGCGGGAGTTTCCGGTGAGCAGTTCTTC. The gene calls are TRBV27 and TRBJ2-1; TRBD2 matches 7 bases. After removal of 1 base from V and 9 bases from J, the junction contained 9 bases not matched to a gene. This CDR3 has 15 amino acids. The V gene's germline CDR1 is MNHEY and CDR2 SMNVEV (reference sequence).

This clone appeared a single time. The chain links TRBV5-1 to TRBJ2-1, with D tentatively TRBD2 (5 bases). V lost 0 bases, J lost 6 bases, and 10 bases lay in between. From germline, CDR1 is SGHRS and CDR2 YFSETQ. The CDR3 contains 14 residues. DNA for the CDR3: TGCGCCAGCAGCTTGGATCGGGGTTCCAATGAGCAGTTCTTC. It encodes CASSLDRGSNEQFF.

The J gene is TRBJ1-2, the V gene TRBV5-1, with a possible D match to TRBD1 (5 bases). Germline lookup yields CDR1 SGHRS and CDR2 YFSETQ. Trimming took 3 bases from V and 3 from J, leaving 18 bases between them. The CDR3 length is 16 residues. Here the CDR3 reads CASSYSTDQEYYGYTF. The CDR3 region has the DNA TGCGCCAGCAGCTACTCGACAGACCAAGAATACTATGGCTACACCTTC.

The chain has TRBV5-5 and TRBJ2-7; 7 positions match TRBD1. The CDR3 is 15 amino acids. The J segment lost 6 bases and the V segment lost 0 bases, leaving 9 bases of the junction unmatched. Germline V gives CDR1 SGHKS, CDR2 YYEKEE (reference sequence). CDR3: CASSLAATGPSEQYF. The DNA for the CDR3 is TGTGCCAGCAGCTTGGCCGCGACAGGGCCATCCGAGCAGTACTTC. Filled out from reference TRBV5-5 and TRBJ2-7, the complete variable domain reads DAGVTQSPTHLIKTRGQQVTLRCSPISGHKSVSWYQQVLGQGPQFIFQYYEKEERGRGNFPDRFSARQFPNYSSELNVNALLLGDSALYLCASSLAATGPSEQYFGPGTRLTVT.

The chain joins TRBV5-1 to TRBJ2-5, with D maybe TRBD2 (6 bases). Trimming left V 4 bases short and J 7 bases short, with 23 bases between. CDR3 size: 16 residues. Per germline, CDR1 SGHRS and CDR2 YFSETQ. The CDR3 protein is CASSLPQMEGYGTQYF. The CDR3 nucleotides are TGCGCCAGCAGCCTACCGCAGATGGAGGGCTACGGGACCCAGTACTTC.

This sequence joins TRBV5-1 and TRBJ2-4; 7 nucleotides agree with TRBD2. Germline V CDR1 and CDR2: SGHRS, YFSETQ. V shed 4 bases, J shed 15 bases, and the junction held 13 bases outside the gene matches. The CDR3 loop spans 13 amino acids. The CDR3 coding sequence is TGCGCCAGCAGCCGGAGAGGGGAGGGAGATGGGTACTTC. Protein sequence: CASSRRGEGDGYF.

Points on this clone: Other DNA sequences in this specimen translate into the identical CDR3. V is TRBV28 and J is TRBJ2-7; D ambiguous. V lost 8 bases to trimming and J lost 4 bases, with 9 bases between them. Germline-derived CDR1 and CDR2 are MDHEN and SYDVKM. The CDR3 has 11 amino acids. CDR3 region: CASRTAYEQYF. CDR3 in DNA: TGTGCCAGCCGGACCGCTTACGAGCAGTACTTC.

This chain connects TRBV28 to TRBJ1-4; TRBD1 aligns across 8 bases. With V trimmed by 2 bases and J by 3 bases, 2 bases remained unmatched. Germline V CDR1 and CDR2: MDHEN, SYDVKM. This CDR3 has 15 amino acids. The CDR3 loop is CASSLPGQANEKLFF. The CDR3 DNA reads as TGTGCCAGCAGTTTACCGGGACAGGCTAATGAAAAACTGTTTTTT.

As regards this clone: Germline and junction disagree at one end, which may indicate a read error. This chain joins TRBV5-1 and TRBJ2-2; possible D gene TRBD2, 6 bases. The CDR3 spans 13 residues. In germline, CDR1 is SGHRS, CDR2 YFSETQ. CDR3 region: CATSMGRGGELFF. The DNA of the CDR3 is TGCGCCACCAGCATGGGGCGGGGCGGGGAGCTGTTTTTT.

This rearrangement joins TRBV9 to TRBJ2-7; TRBD1 matches 7 bases. CDR3 size: 14 residues. Germline V gives CDR1 SGDLS, CDR2 YYNGEE. V lost 0 bases and J lost 3; bases outside the gene matches: 3. CDR3 sequence reads: CASSVGDSDYEQYF. The CDR3 DNA reads TGTGCCAGCAGCGTAGGGGACAGCGACTACGAGCAGTACTTC. Full variable domain (rest looked up from reference TRBV9 and TRBJ2-7): DSGVTQTPKHLITATGQRVTLRCSPRSGDLSVYWYQQSLDQGLQFLIQYYNGEERAKGNILERFSAQQFPDLHSELNLSSLELGDSALYFCASSVGDSDYEQYFGPGTRLTVT.

The chain couples TRBV7-9 to TRBJ2-3; 14 nucleotides align to TRBD2. V lost 4 bases and J lost 4; bases outside the gene matches: 1. The CDR3 covers 15 residues. Germline CDR1 SEHNR, CDR2 FQNEAQ (reference sequence). The CDR3 loop reads CASSSGLAGADTQYF. The CDR3 DNA reads as TGTGCCAGCAGCTCGGGACTAGCGGGAGCAGATACGCAGTATTTT.

The chain is built from TRBV7-9 and TRBJ1-4; D may be TRBD1 (6 bases). The V end was cut by 5 bases, the J end by 5 bases, with 12 bases between. Looked up from germline, CDR1 is SEHNR and CDR2 is FQNEAQ (reference sequence). The CDR3 runs to 14 residues. The CDR3 coding sequence is TGTGCCAGCAGCCTGGACAGCTTGAATGAAAAACTGTTTTTT. This sequence encodes CASSLDSLNEKLFF.

This chain links TRBV10-2 with TRBJ1-5; unclear D gene. The CDR3 is made up of 15 amino acids. Looked up from germline, CDR1 is WSHSY and CDR2 is SAAADI. The V gene lost 5 bases and the J gene lost 7 bases, with 18 bases spanning the gap. The CDR3 nucleotides read TGCGCCAGCAGTAGAGAAAACCGATTAAACCAGCCCCAGCATTTT. Amino acid sequence: CASSRENRLNQPQHF.

V is TRBV6-5 and J is TRBJ1-6, with 7 bases matching TRBD1. CDR3 length equals 15 residues. Germline values: CDR1 MNHEY, CDR2 SVGAGI. The trim removed 6 bases at V and 7 bases at J, leaving 9 bases unmatched. CDR3 protein: CASRTGDRKNSPLHF. CDR3 DNA sequence: TGTGCCAGCAGGACGGGGGACAGAAAAAATTCACCCCTCCACTTT.

The chain couples TRBV27 to TRBJ2-1, with D perhaps TRBD1 or TRBD2 (5 bases each). The CDR3 contains 15 residues. V was shortened by 4 bases and J by 11 bases, with 21 bases between the two germline ends. Germline V gene sequence: CDR1 MNHEY, CDR2 SMNVEV (reference sequence). DNA for the CDR3: TGTGCCAGCAGTTCCCGAGGGGATCCCCTCCATCAGCAGTTCTTC. This sequence encodes CASSSRGDPLHQQFF.

This rearrangement joins TRBV5-4 to TRBJ2-1; D unclear. The CDR3 runs 16 residues. Per the germline V gene, CDR1 is SGHNT and CDR2 is YYREEE (reference sequence). V was shortened by 4 bases and J by 0 bases, with 14 bases between the two germline ends. The CDR3 protein is CASSPPGGRSYNEQFF. The CDR3 DNA reads TGTGCCAGCAGCCCTCCAGGTGGACGCTCCTACAATGAGCAGTTCTTC. The entire variable domain, with the rest obtained from reference TRBV5-4 and TRBJ2-1, is as follows: ETGVTQSPTHLIKTRGQQVTLRCSSQSGHNTVSWYQQALGQGPQFIFQYYREEENGRGNFPPRFSGLQFPNYSSELNVNALELDDSALYLCASSPPGGRSYNEQFFGPGTRLTVL.

V and J are TRBV18 and TRBJ2-2, with D hard to call. Germline assignment: CDR1 KGHSH and CDR2 LQKENI. The V end was cut by 8 bases, the J end by 4 bases, with 5 bases between. This CDR3 is built from 11 residues. The CDR3 bases are TGTGCCAGCAAAGGCACCGGGGAGCTGTTTTTT. Protein: CASKGTGELFF.

The CDR3 nucleotides are TGTGCCAGCTCACCTGAAGTTCCGGGACAGGGGTCCGGGGAGCTGTTTTTT. As protein: CASSPEVPGQGSGELFF. The rearrangement joins TRBV18 to TRBJ2-2; TRBD1 matches at 10 bases. Germline V gives CDR1 KGHSH, CDR2 LQKENI. Germline trimming cut 3 bases from V and 6 bases from J; bases unmatched to any gene: 10. This CDR3 is built from 17 residues.

The chain recombines TRBV27 with TRBJ2-7, with D possibly being TRBD2 (6 bases). The germline CDR1 and CDR2 sequences are MNHEY and SMNVEV (reference sequence). Trimming left V 5 bases short and J 2 bases short, with 19 bases between. CDR3 length: 16 amino acids. The CDR3 protein is CASSPQTPGLTYEQYF. In nucleotides, the CDR3 is TGTGCCAGCAGTCCCCAGACCCCGGGACTTACCTACGAGCAGTACTTC.

This clone was observed a single time. This chain joins TRBV5-1 and TRBJ1-2; D not resolved. This CDR3 region has 12 residues. Trimming shortened V by 0 bases and J by 7 bases, and 7 bases separated the two germline ends. Germline CDR1 and CDR2: SGHRS and YFSETQ. The DNA for the CDR3 is TGCGCCAGCAGCTTGGAAGGGCCTGGCTACACCTTC. This sequence encodes CASSLEGPGYTF.

The chain joins TRBV19 to TRBJ1-1; D is perhaps TRBD1 (6 bases). The germline V and J ends were trimmed by 7 bases and 2 bases, with 17 bases remaining between them. The CDR3 extends over 15 amino acids. CDR1 is LNHDA, CDR2 SQIVND, per germline (reference sequence). The CDR3 here is CASTKDGGRNTEAFF. The CDR3 nucleotides are TGTGCCAGTACAAAAGACGGGGGCCGAAACACTGAAGCTTTCTTT.